These 15 T cell receptor beta chains came from one sample sequenced in a study of early T cells in non-severe SARS-CoV-2 infection. TCRdb fed the 5' RACE reads into MiXCR, producing one record per CDR3 protein. The profile shows fewer than 120,000 distinct CDR3 sequences, over 9.5% of them singletons. The sample was whole blood, taken at baseline. The receptors come from an adult who was a healthcare worker with PCR-confirmed SARS-CoV-2 infection or an uninfected control (not recorded which).

There are many counts of this clonotype. The chain uses TRBV29-1 and TRBJ1-1, with D possibly matching TRBD1 (6 bases). Per germline, CDR1 SQVTM and CDR2 ANQGSEA. CDR3 length: 14 residues. Trimming stripped 1 base from V and 3 bases from J, with 12 bases between. CDR3 sequence: CSVEGTVRDTEAFF. In DNA form, the CDR3 reads TGCAGCGTTGAAGGGACAGTGAGGGACACTGAAGCTTTCTTT.

This clonotype was observed many times. This sequence joins TRBV7-9 and TRBJ2-1; 8 bases match TRBD1. From germline, CDR1 is SEHNR and CDR2 FQNEAQ (reference sequence). The CDR3 totals 16 residues. Unmatched junction bases numbered 15, after V lost 6 bases and J lost 8 bases. Here the CDR3 reads CASSLPRGRKIDEQFF. CDR3 in DNA: TGTGCCAGCAGTCTCCCCAGGGGGCGCAAGATAGATGAGCAGTTCTTC.

The gene calls are TRBV6-5 and TRBJ2-6; D not certain. V gave up 4 bases and J gave up 0 bases, with 10 bases separating them. Germline CDR1 reads MNHEY; CDR2 reads SVGAGI. This CDR3 region has 16 residues. CDR3 bases: TGTGCCAGCAGTTTACATTCTTCCTCTGGGGCCAACGTCCTGACTTTC. Its protein product is CASSLHSSSGANVLTF.

V gene TRBV11-2 combines with J gene TRBJ1-2; 7 bases match TRBD1. Trimming took 0 bases from V and 4 from J; bases not matched to a gene: 2. In germline, CDR1 is SGHAT, CDR2 FQNNGV. The CDR3 contains 14 residues. CDR3 sequence: CASSLDGTAYGYTF. CDR3 coding DNA: TGTGCCAGCAGCTTAGACGGGACAGCCTATGGCTACACCTTC.

This clonotype has just a few counts. The chain recombines TRBV6-1 with TRBJ2-1; tentatively, D is TRBD1 (6 bases). Looked up from germline, CDR1 is MNHNS and CDR2 is SASEGT. The CDR3 has 14 residues. V was pared by 8 bases and J by 0 bases, with 11 bases between. Here the CDR3 DNA reads TGTGCCAGCGAAGGGGGTTTCTCCTACAATGAGCAGTTCTTC. Its translation is CASEGGFSYNEQFF.

This clonotype was detected many times. This sequence joins TRBV7-9 and TRBJ1-4; TRBD1 aligns across 8 bases. Trimming cost V 3 bases and J 8 bases; bases outside gene matches: 8. The CDR3 covers 15 residues. Germline V gene lookup returns CDR1 SEHNR and CDR2 FQNEAQ (reference sequence). The CDR3 region has the DNA TGTGCCAGCAGCTTTACAGGGGGGCGATTGGAAAAACTGTTTTTT. Translating gives CASSFTGGRLEKLFF.

As DNA, the CDR3 is TGTGCCAGCAGCCTGATCGGGGCGGAGACTAGCACAGATACGCAGTATTTT. Translation: CASSLIGAETSTDTQYF. This chain joins TRBV13 and TRBJ2-3; D could derive from TRBD1 or TRBD2 (5 bases each). CDR1 and CDR2 (germline): PRHDT, FYEKMQ (reference sequence). This CDR3 is 17 amino acids long. V lost 5 bases and J 0 bases, leaving 18 bases between the germline ends.

This clonotype has just a few counts. V is TRBV5-6 and J is TRBJ2-6, with 8 bases matching TRBD1. CDR1 SGHDT and CDR2 YYEEEE come from the germline V gene. The J segment lost 0 bases and the V segment lost 6 bases, leaving 8 bases of the junction unmatched. The CDR3 runs 17 residues. CDR3 nucleotides: TGTGCCAGCACCAGGGACAGGACCTACTCTGGGGCCAACGTCCTGACTTTC. Its translation: CASTRDRTYSGANVLTF.

This clonotype has more than one count but fewer than ten. V is TRBV2 and J is TRBJ2-6; 8 nucleotides line up with TRBD1. The CDR3 runs to 15 residues. V lost 4 bases to trimming and J lost 3 bases; unmatched junction nucleotides: 2. CDR1 SNHLY and CDR2 FYNNEI come from the germline V gene. The CDR3 coding sequence is TGTGCCAGCAGTGGACAGGGGTTTGGGGCCAACGTCCTGACTTTC. Translating it yields CASSGQGFGANVLTF. Complete variable domain (other parts from reference TRBV2 and TRBJ2-6): EPEVTQTPSHQVTQMGQEVILRCVPISNHLYFYWYRQILGQKVEFLVSFYNNEISEKSEIFDDQFSVERPDGSNFTLKIRSTKLEDSAMYFCASSGQGFGANVLTFGAGSRLTVL.

The chain combines TRBV27 with TRBJ1-2; perhaps TRBD1 as D (6 bases). The V end was cut by 5 bases, the J end by 8 bases, with 18 bases between. Per germline, CDR1 MNHEY and CDR2 SMNVEV (reference sequence). The CDR3 loop spans 14 amino acids. This CDR3 reads CASSRTARWEGYTF. CDR3 bases: TGTGCCAGCAGTAGGACAGCTCGATGGGAAGGCTACACCTTC.

This clonotype was seen a handful of times. This chain connects TRBV7-9 to TRBJ2-7; the D gene is possibly TRBD2 (6 bases). Germline CDR1 and CDR2: SEHNR and FQNEAQ (reference sequence). V was shortened by 4 bases and J by 6 bases, with 10 bases between the two germline ends. The CDR3 covers 12 residues. The CDR3 is CASSSGGIEQYF. CDR3 DNA sequence: TGTGCCAGCAGCTCCGGAGGGATCGAGCAGTACTTC.

V and J are TRBV6-5 and TRBJ1-1; no definite D call. The CDR3 extends over 16 amino acids. Trimming removed 0 bases from V and 1 base from J, with 12 bases in between. Germline assignment: CDR1 MNHEY and CDR2 SVGAGI. CDR3 amino acids: CASSYSIRAENTEAFF. The CDR3, as DNA: TGTGCCAGCAGTTACTCGATAAGGGCCGAGAACACTGAAGCTTTCTTT.

The rearrangement uses TRBV7-2 and TRBJ2-3; D may match TRBD1 or TRBD2 (5 bases each). V was pared by 2 bases and J by 6 bases, with 9 bases between. In germline, CDR1 is SGHTA, CDR2 FQGNSA. The CDR3 is made up of 13 amino acids. DNA for the CDR3: TGTGCCAGCAGCTTATGGGACGAGGATACGCAGTATTTT. It encodes CASSLWDEDTQYF.

The table lists this clonotype with many counts. The chain links TRBV7-9 to TRBJ1-1; D is uncertain. The germline CDR1 and CDR2 sequences are SEHNR and FQNEAQ (reference sequence). The CDR3 consists of 14 residues. V was cut by 4 bases and J by 1 base, with 10 bases left in between. The CDR3 spells CASSSGSPNTEAFF. In DNA form, the CDR3 reads TGTGCCAGCAGCTCCGGGAGTCCGAACACTGAAGCTTTCTTT.

There are many counts of this clonotype. This chain joins TRBV12-3 or TRBV12-4 and TRBJ1-6; D not resolved. The CDR3 is made up of 12 amino acids. Between the trimmed V and J ends, which lost 2 bases and 11 bases, there was a span of 7 bases. CDR3 protein: CASSLRQAPLHF. The CDR3 region has the DNA TGTGCCAGCAGTTTACGGCAAGCACCCCTCCACTTT.